The 28 T cell receptor beta chains presented below share a single source sample, sequenced in a study of T cell repertoires in cytomegalovirus infection (dated by TCRdb to between 2019 and 2020). The instrument given in TCRdb is Illumina HiSeq 1500. TCRdb ran its own pipeline on the public reads, namely fastp trimming at Q25 and MiXCR clone calling, and kept in-frame beta chains. Under each unique CDR3 protein, matching rows form one entry showing the most common genes and DNA. Present in this sample are approximately 550,000 distinct CDR3 sequences, approximately 15% of which were seen just once. The biggest ten clones account for 24% of the sample. The specimen was CD8+ T cells from PBMCs. These receptor sequences come from a human donor in good health (CMV status not recorded). Some clones in this sample may be carry-over from other donors' samples.

This clonotype has at least ten counts. The chain employs TRBV11-2 and TRBJ2-7; tentative D call: TRBD1 (6 bases). The CDR3 is 14 residues long. The germline V gene encodes CDR1 SGHAT and CDR2 FQNNGV. Between the trimmed V and J ends, which lost 5 bases and 5 bases, there was a span of 16 bases. The DNA of the CDR3 is TGTGCCAGCAGCCCGGGACATAAGAACCACGAGCAGTACTTC. Translation: CASSPGHKNHEQYF.

This clonotype was counted a few times. This chain links TRBV28 with TRBJ1-3; TRBD1 might be the D (6 bases). Looked up from germline, CDR1 is MDHEN and CDR2 is SYDVKM. The CDR3 loop spans 15 amino acids. Trimming left V 7 bases short and J 0 bases short, with 13 bases between. The DNA for the CDR3 is TGTGCCAGCACCCTGGGGGGCGACTCTGGAAACACCATATATTTT. Protein sequence: CASTLGGDSGNTIYF.

The J gene is TRBJ2-2, the V gene TRBV2; TRBD2 matches 8 bases. Germline CDR1 and CDR2: SNHLY and FYNNEI. The V gene end was trimmed by 9 bases and the J gene end by 7 bases; junction bases not matched to a gene: 7. CDR3 size: 13 residues. As DNA, the CDR3 is TGTGCCAGTATGGGACTAGTGATCGGGGAGCTGTTTTTT. It specifies CASMGLVIGELFF. Drawing the rest from reference TRBV2 and TRBJ2-2, the complete variable domain is EPEVTQTPSHQVTQMGQEVILRCVPISNHLYFYWYRQILGQKVEFLVSFYNNEISEKSEIFDDQFSVERPDGSNFTLKIRSTKLEDSAMYFCASMGLVIGELFFGEGSRLTVL.

This clonotype was picked up many times. The rearrangement links TRBV28 to TRBJ1-5, with D possibly TRBD1 on 5 matching bases. CDR1 is MDHEN and CDR2 is SYDVKM in the germline V gene. The CDR3 has 16 amino acids. V lost 4 bases and J lost 0, with 13 bases in between. CDR3 residues: CASSSGGFYSNQPQHF. In DNA form, the CDR3 reads TGTGCCAGCAGTTCTGGGGGGTTTTATAGCAATCAGCCCCAGCATTTT.

The rearrangement links TRBV27 to TRBJ2-2; D tentatively reads TRBD1 or TRBD2 (6 bases each). Per the germline V gene, CDR1 is MNHEY and CDR2 is SMNVEV (reference sequence). The CDR3 contains 16 residues. Trimming took 2 bases from V and 3 from J, leaving 13 bases between them. The CDR3 DNA reads as TGTGCCAGCAGTTTAGGGTGGGGGGCCGACACCGGGGAGCTGTTTTTT. This sequence encodes CASSLGWGADTGELFF.

Turning to this clonotype: A clone one base away is much larger, so this may be a read error. The J gene is TRBJ1-4, the V gene TRBV28; 9 bases align to TRBD1. Germline V CDR1 and CDR2: MDHEN, SYDVKM. Losses at the gene ends were 5 bases for V and 13 bases for J; bases not matched to a gene: 11. The CDR3 runs 14 residues. CDR3: CASSMLRDRAGLFF. The CDR3 DNA sequence: TGTGCCAGCAGTATGCTCCGGGACAGGGCCGGACTGTTTTTT.

This chain uses TRBV28 with TRBJ1-2; 7 positions agree with TRBD1. Germline loops: CDR1 MDHEN, CDR2 SYDVKM. After removal of 4 bases from V and 6 bases from J, the junction contained 11 bases not matched to a gene. The CDR3 length is 15 residues. The CDR3 here is CASSSPTGRKDGYTF. DNA for the CDR3: TGTGCCAGCAGTTCACCGACAGGGAGGAAAGATGGCTACACCTTC.

J is TRBJ2-7 and V is TRBV11-2; the match to TRBD2 covers 8 bases. Germline V gene sequence: CDR1 SGHAT, CDR2 FQNNGV. V shed 4 bases and J 2 bases; nucleotides not matched to a gene: 16. CDR3 size: 18 residues. CDR3 nucleotide sequence: TGTGCCAGCAGCTCCGCGGCTGGGGGAGCGGGGGACCCCTACGAGCAGTACTTC. Amino acids: CASSSAAGGAGDPYEQYF.

This clonotype was recorded at least ten times. This chain uses TRBV28 with TRBJ2-1; 12 nucleotides agree with TRBD2. V lost 5 bases, J lost 5 bases, and 7 bases stayed unmatched. The CDR3 runs 16 residues. CDR1 and CDR2 from the germline V gene are MDHEN and SYDVKM. The CDR3 sequence is CASSGLTSGGNNEQFF. CDR3 coding DNA: TGTGCCAGCAGTGGACTGACTAGCGGGGGAAACAATGAGCAGTTCTTC.

The rearrangement links TRBV2 to TRBJ2-3; TRBD2 matches 10 bases. Germline V gene lookup returns CDR1 SNHLY and CDR2 FYNNEI. CDR3 length: 16 amino acids. The J segment lost 0 bases and the V segment lost 6 bases, leaving 6 bases of the junction unmatched. The CDR3 is CASRATSGDSTDTQYF. The CDR3 region has the DNA TGTGCCAGCAGGGCTACTAGCGGGGACAGCACAGATACGCAGTATTTT.

This clonotype was recorded many times. Here the CDR3 DNA reads TGTGCCAGCAGTTTATCGCGGACAGGGGTCTCCGAGCAGTACTTC. Encoded protein: CASSLSRTGVSEQYF. The J gene is TRBJ2-7, the V gene TRBV27; TRBD1 agrees at 9 bases. CDR1 and CDR2 (germline): MNHEY, SMNVEV (reference sequence). The CDR3 length is 15 residues. The V gene end was trimmed by 0 bases and the J gene end by 6 bases; junction bases not matched to a gene: 6.

This sequence joins TRBV27 and TRBJ2-3; TRBD2 matches 7 bases. The V gene end was trimmed by 0 bases and the J gene end by 4 bases; junction bases not matched to a gene: 7. The germline V gene has CDR1 MNHEY and CDR2 SMNVEV (reference sequence). This CDR3 spans 16 amino acids. The CDR3 DNA reads TGTGCCAGCAGTTTATCAGCGGGGTTCAGCTCAGATACGCAGTATTTT. It yields the protein CASSLSAGFSSDTQYF.

The chain links TRBV14 to TRBJ1-3, with D maybe TRBD1 (5 bases). CDR1 is SGHDN, CDR2 FVKESK, per germline. The V end was cut by 5 bases, the J end by 0 bases, with 11 bases between. The CDR3 is 15 residues long. In nucleotides, the CDR3 is TGTGCCAGCAGCTACTCCGACAGCTCTGGAAACACCATATATTTT. Residues: CASSYSDSSGNTIYF.

This chain connects TRBV20-1 to TRBJ2-4; 14 bases agree with TRBD2. The CDR3 loop spans 19 amino acids. Germline lookup yields CDR1 DFQATT and CDR2 SNEGSKA (reference sequence). Unmatched junction bases numbered 10, after V lost 3 bases and J lost 0 bases. For the CDR3, the DNA is TGCAGTGCTAGGGGCGATTCGACTAGCGGGAGGGTAGCCAAAAACATTCAGTACTTC. Translating it yields CSARGDSTSGRVAKNIQYF.

The chain joins TRBV18 to TRBJ1-1; D remains ambiguous. The germline CDR1 and CDR2 sequences are KGHSH and LQKENI. Trimming cost V 5 bases and J 3 bases, with 10 bases left between them. The CDR3 runs 13 residues. CDR3 in DNA: TGTGCCAGCTCAAGGACCTCTTACACTGAAGCTTTCTTT. Translation: CASSRTSYTEAFF. Full variable domain (remainder filled in from reference TRBV18 and TRBJ1-1): NAGVMQNPRHLVRRRGQEARLRCSPMKGHSHVYWYRQLPEEGLKFMVYLQKENIIDESGMPKERFSAEFPKEGPSILRIQQVVRGDSAAYFCASSRTSYTEAFFGQGTRLTVV.

This clonotype has at least ten counts. J is TRBJ1-1 and V is TRBV4-1; TRBD1 might be the D (6 bases). Trimming took off 1 base at V and 3 bases at J, with 9 bases between the two ends. In germline, CDR1 is MGHRA, CDR2 YSYEKL. CDR3 length: 14 amino acids. This chain's CDR3 is CASSQGDTHTEAFF. For the CDR3, the DNA is TGCGCCAGCAGCCAAGGGGACACCCACACTGAAGCTTTCTTT.

Written as DNA, the CDR3 is TGTGCCAGCAGATATGAGCGGGAGCGCTTCCAAGAGACCCAGTACTTC. This sequence encodes CASRYERERFQETQYF. This rearrangement joins TRBV5-6 to TRBJ2-5; 8 bases map to TRBD2. The CDR3 is 16 residues long. J was trimmed by 1 base and V by 5 bases; bases with no gene match: 10. Germline loops: CDR1 SGHDT, CDR2 YYEEEE.

The chain combines TRBV3-1 with TRBJ1-6; D remains unclear. Germline CDR1 LGHDT, CDR2 YNNKEL (reference sequence). The CDR3 has 16 amino acids. Trimming took off 0 bases at V and 0 bases at J, with 6 bases between the two ends. CDR3 region: CASSQEGSSYNSPLHF. CDR3 DNA sequence: TGTGCCAGCAGCCAAGAAGGGAGCTCCTATAATTCACCCCTCCACTTT.

This clonotype was detected ten times or more. The chain is built from TRBV6-5 and TRBJ2-3, with D possibly TRBD1 on 6 matching bases. Between the trimmed V and J ends, which lost 2 bases and 5 bases, there was a span of 14 bases. CDR1 and CDR2 (germline): MNHEY, SVGAGI. This CDR3 contains 15 residues. The chain's CDR3 is CASSYADRRGDTQYF. CDR3 DNA: TGTGCCAGCAGTTACGCGGACAGACGGGGAGATACGCAGTATTTT.

This clonotype was observed many times. The chain has TRBV20-1 and TRBJ2-3; TRBD2 aligns across 8 bases. Germline V lookup: CDR1 DFQATT, CDR2 SNEGSKA (reference sequence). Losses at the gene ends were 0 bases for V and 3 bases for J; bases not matched to a gene: 5. This CDR3 contains 15 residues. The CDR3 protein is CSARERAGATDTQYF. The CDR3 bases are TGCAGTGCTAGAGAGCGAGCGGGAGCGACAGATACGCAGTATTTT.

On this clonotype itself: The junction departs from germline at one end; a sequencing error may be responsible. The chain carries TRBV6-5 and TRBJ1-3; D possibly corresponds to TRBD1 (6 bases). Germline V gene lookup returns CDR1 MNHEY and CDR2 SVGAGI. The CDR3 spans 13 residues. The CDR3 sequence: CASGYGTGNTIYF. CDR3 in DNA: TGTGCCAGCGGTTACGGGACAGGAAACACCATATATTTT.

This clonotype was counted many times. V usage is TRBV4-1 and J usage is TRBJ1-1; D remains ambiguous. V lost 0 bases and J lost 5, with 13 bases in between. Per germline, CDR1 MGHRA and CDR2 YSYEKL. The CDR3 runs to 15 residues. CDR3 bases: TGCGCCAGCAGCCAAGAGAGCCGGGGAGGGACTGAAGCTTTCTTT. It is translated as CASSQESRGGTEAFF.

This chain's CDR3 is CASSLTGGLTGELFF. In DNA form, the CDR3 reads TGTGCCAGCAGTTTAACAGGGGGCCTCACCGGGGAGCTGTTTTTT. The chain joins TRBV12-3 or TRBV12-4 to TRBJ2-2; 9 nucleotides agree with TRBD1. This CDR3 is built from 15 residues. V dropped 2 bases and J dropped 4; count of bases not matched to a gene: 2.

This clonotype has just a few counts. The genes are TRBV5-6 and TRBJ1-2; D possibly corresponds to TRBD1 (5 bases). Per germline, CDR1 SGHDT and CDR2 YYEEEE. V lost 0 bases and J 5 bases, leaving 17 bases between the germline ends. CDR3 length: 16 amino acids. Here the CDR3 DNA reads TGTGCCAGCAGCTTGGCCGGGGAGGGGCTCAGATATGGCTACACCTTC. This gives the protein CASSLAGEGLRYGYTF.

This clonotype was found many times. This sequence joins TRBV7-9 and TRBJ1-1; TRBD1 matches 7 bases. CDR3 length: 13 residues. CDR1 is SEHNR and CDR2 is FQNEAQ in the germline V gene (reference sequence). J lost 11 bases, V lost 5 bases, and 11 bases had no gene match. CDR3 nucleotides: TGTGCCAGCAGCGAGACAGGGAGCATAGTGGCTTTCTTT. Translation: CASSETGSIVAFF.

This clonotype was counted ten times or more. CDR3 DNA: TGCGCCACTTCGGGACACCGCTACACTGAAGCTTTCTTT. This sequence encodes CATSGHRYTEAFF. V and J are TRBV23-1 and TRBJ1-1; maybe TRBD1 (6 bases). Being an ORF, TRBV23-1 has a function that is uncertain. V lost 10 bases and J 3 bases, leaving 15 bases between the germline ends. CDR3 length: 13 residues.

This clonotype was recorded many times. For the CDR3, the DNA is TGTGCCAGCAGTTTCATTCAGGGGGAGGCCACTGAAGCTTTCTTT. Its translation: CASSFIQGEATEAFF. V and J are TRBV12-3 or TRBV12-4 and TRBJ1-1; 7 nucleotides agree with TRBD1. V lost 3 bases, J lost 4 bases, and 8 bases stayed unmatched. CDR3 length: 15 residues.

With regard to this clonotype: This clone may be a read error of a much larger clone one base away. The CDR3 region has the DNA TGTGCCAGCAGTTTTAGAGAGACTGCCTACAATGAGCAGTTCTTC. It yields the protein CASSFRETAYNEQFF. The chain employs TRBV28 and TRBJ2-1; D is unclear. Germline V gene lookup returns CDR1 MDHEN and CDR2 SYDVKM. The V end was cut by 3 bases, the J end by 2 bases, with 11 bases between. The CDR3 loop spans 15 amino acids.